This TCR beta chain was observed in a study of identical twins. Healthy Caucasians were all of the donors. Concerning this clonotype: Its antigen is unidentified.

J was trimmed by 8 bases and V by 7 bases; bases with no gene match: 10. The germline gives CDR1 MNHEY, CDR2 SMNVEV (reference sequence). There are 14 residues in the CDR3. Study-wide points: Conclusions came from cross-sectional statistical analysis, not from following the same donors.

TCRdb reprocessed the 5' RACE reads with MiXCR, giving one entry per CDR3 protein. The data contain about 1.7 million distinct CDR3 sequences, around 33% of them singletons. This clonotype originated in a newborn girl in good health. The gene calls are TRBV27 and TRBJ2-3, with 9 bases matching TRBD2. Sequencing was carried out using cord blood. In DNA form, the CDR3 reads TGTGCCAGCATCGGACTAGCGCGACGGGGTACGCAGTATTTT. It specifies CASIGLARRGTQYF.